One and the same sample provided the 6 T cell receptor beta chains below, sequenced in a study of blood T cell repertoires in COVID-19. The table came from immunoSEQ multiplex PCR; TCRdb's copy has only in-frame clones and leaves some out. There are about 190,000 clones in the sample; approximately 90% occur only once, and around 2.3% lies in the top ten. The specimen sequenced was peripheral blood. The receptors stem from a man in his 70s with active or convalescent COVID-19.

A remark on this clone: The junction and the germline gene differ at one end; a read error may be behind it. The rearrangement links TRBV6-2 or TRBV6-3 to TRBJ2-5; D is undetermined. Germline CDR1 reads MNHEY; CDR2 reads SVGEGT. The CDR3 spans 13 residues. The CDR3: CASSFGTVEAQYF. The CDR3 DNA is TGTGCCAGCAGTTTTGGAACCGTAGAGGCCCAGTACTTC.

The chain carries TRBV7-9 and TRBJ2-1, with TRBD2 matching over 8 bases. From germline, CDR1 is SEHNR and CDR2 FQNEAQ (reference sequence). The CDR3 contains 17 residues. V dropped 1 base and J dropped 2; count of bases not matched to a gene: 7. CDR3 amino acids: CASSLGSEREPYNEQFF. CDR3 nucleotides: TGTGCCAGCAGCTTAGGTTCCGAGCGGGAGCCCTACAATGAGCAGTTCTTC.

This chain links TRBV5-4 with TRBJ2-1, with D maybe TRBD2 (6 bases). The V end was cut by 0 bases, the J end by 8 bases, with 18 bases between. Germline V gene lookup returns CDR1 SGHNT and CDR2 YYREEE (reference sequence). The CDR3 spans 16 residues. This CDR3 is CASSLAGVPDPHEQFF. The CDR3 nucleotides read TGTGCCAGCAGCTTGGCGGGAGTCCCGGACCCCCATGAGCAGTTCTTC.

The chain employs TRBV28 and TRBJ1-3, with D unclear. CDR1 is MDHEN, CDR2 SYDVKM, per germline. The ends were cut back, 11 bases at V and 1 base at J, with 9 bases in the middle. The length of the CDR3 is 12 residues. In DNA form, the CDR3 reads TGTGCCTCGGAGGGATCTGGAAACACCATATATTTT. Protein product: CASEGSGNTIYF.

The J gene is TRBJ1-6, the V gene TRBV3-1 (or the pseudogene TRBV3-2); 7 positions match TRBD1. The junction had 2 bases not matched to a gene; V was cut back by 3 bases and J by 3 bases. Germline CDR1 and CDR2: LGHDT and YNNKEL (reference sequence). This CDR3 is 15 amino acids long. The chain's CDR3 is CASSQQGGYNSPLHF. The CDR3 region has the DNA TGTGCCAGCAGCCAGCAGGGGGGCTATAATTCACCCCTCCACTTT.

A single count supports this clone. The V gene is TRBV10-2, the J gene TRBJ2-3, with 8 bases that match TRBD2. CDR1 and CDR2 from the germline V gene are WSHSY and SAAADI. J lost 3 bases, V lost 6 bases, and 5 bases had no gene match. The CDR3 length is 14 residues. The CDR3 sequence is CASSAGLVTDTQYF. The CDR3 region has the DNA TGCGCCAGCAGCGCGGGACTAGTGACAGATACGCAGTATTTT.